This TCR beta chain stems from a study of blood T cells in healthy people across ages. Study-wide findings and caveats: As age increased, TCR beta diversity per million T cells fell in a roughly linear fashion. Estimates based on one million T cells were treated as lower bounds.

This clonotype was observed once. Its antigen is still unknown. Germline V lookup: CDR1 MNHEY, CDR2 SVGAGI. The length of the CDR3 is 13 residues. Trimming took 11 bases from V and 8 from J, leaving 21 bases between them. Using a J-beta primer mix together with a sample-barcoded 5' primer, a second PCR was run for roughly 6 to 12 cycles. Each of the samples gave a minimum of 3 million paired-end reads that contained CDR3. TCRdb re-derived calls from the 5' RACE reads in MiXCR, one entry per CDR3 protein. The table lists over 1,300,000 distinct CDR3 sequences, approximately 63% of them singletons, with 6.7% in the top ten. Every sample yielded at least 6 million isolated PBMCs.

This chain joins TRBV6-5 and TRBJ1-1; D remains ambiguous. This clonotype was obtained from a young man in good health. The material sequenced was blood. CDR3 loop: CASNWQFYREAFF. The CDR3 DNA reads TGTGCCTCAAACTGGCAGTTTTACCGGGAAGCTTTCTTT.